This TCR beta chain was retrieved from a study of control samples from healthy donors and cancer patients. Clones were sequenced by immunoSEQ multiplex PCR, and TCRdb holds only the in-frame ones, with some missing. Found here are fewer than 95,000 clones, around 81% of them singletons; the top ten hold around 20%. The germline CDR1 and CDR2 sequences are SGHRS and YFSETQ. With V trimmed by 4 bases and J by 1 base, 3 bases remained unmatched. This CDR3 has 15 residues. The rearrangement links TRBV5-1 to TRBJ2-2; 8 bases line up with TRBD1. The TCR originated in a young man in good health. The sample was blood. CDR3 coding DNA: TGCGCCAGCAGCGCCGGGACAGGGAACACCGGGGAGCTGTTTTTT. Protein sequence: CASSAGTGNTGELFF.